The 20 T cell receptor beta chains reported below all come from one sample, sequenced in a study of cytomegalovirus exposure and HLA in healthy donors. It was with 60 Vbeta and 13 Jbeta primers that the PCR ran. Clones were sequenced by immunoSEQ multiplex PCR, and TCRdb holds only the in-frame ones, with some missing. The sample consists of approximately 110,000 clones, approximately 78% of them appearing once. Specimen: PBMCs. The receptors come from a man in his thirties or forties in good health and CMV-seropositive.

This chain joins TRBV19 and TRBJ1-2; a weak D match, TRBD1 (5 bases). Per the germline V gene, CDR1 is LNHDA and CDR2 is SQIVND (reference sequence). The CDR3 is made up of 18 amino acids. The V end was cut by 0 bases, the J end by 0 bases, with 17 bases between. The CDR3 coding sequence is TGTGCCAGTAGTATAGACGGACGATGGGGCCTTGCTAACTATGGCTACACCTTC. Translation gives CASSIDGRWGLANYGYTF.

The chain uses TRBV5-4 and TRBJ2-3, with a weak D call TRBD2 (6 bases). V was shortened by 0 bases and J by 1 base, with 12 bases between the two germline ends. Germline V gene data show CDR1 as SGHNT and CDR2 as YYREEE (reference sequence). CDR3 size: 16 residues. For the CDR3, the DNA is TGTGCCAGCAGCTTGGCGGGTAGCGGCGGCACAGATACGCAGTATTTT. Amino acid sequence: CASSLAGSGGTDTQYF.

The chain uses TRBV4-1 and TRBJ1-5, with 9 bases matching TRBD1. V lost 5 bases, J lost 0 bases, and 14 bases stayed unmatched. In germline, CDR1 is MGHRA, CDR2 YSYEKL. CDR3 length: 19 amino acids. The CDR3 loop reads CASSTQRRTGDNSNQPQHF. The CDR3 DNA reads as TGCGCCAGCAGCACTCAAAGGAGGACAGGGGATAATAGCAATCAGCCCCAGCATTTT.

The chain joins TRBV5-6 to TRBJ1-2; D is perhaps TRBD1 (6 bases). Germline V lookup: CDR1 SGHDT, CDR2 YYEEEE. There are 14 residues in the CDR3. V lost 2 bases and J 2 bases, leaving 10 bases between the germline ends. The CDR3: CASSLTGSNYGYTF. The CDR3 nucleotides read TGTGCCAGCAGCTTAACAGGGTCCAACTATGGCTACACCTTC.

This clone was seen a few times. The chain uses TRBV27 and TRBJ2-7, with 7 bases fitting TRBD1. The trim removed 5 bases at V and 2 bases at J, leaving 9 bases unmatched. The CDR3 loop spans 15 amino acids. CDR1 and CDR2 from the germline V gene are MNHEY and SMNVEV (reference sequence). CDR3 coding DNA: TGTGCCAGCAGTGACGGCGCCCAGGGGGCCTACGAGCAGTACTTC. It specifies CASSDGAQGAYEQYF.

V gene TRBV6-5 combines with J gene TRBJ1-3; D remains ambiguous. The CDR3 length is 15 residues. V shed 5 bases and J shed 0 bases, with 11 bases lying between them. The germline V gene encodes CDR1 MNHEY and CDR2 SVGAGI. CDR3 loop: CASSLRLDSGNTIYF. The CDR3 DNA is TGTGCCAGCAGTCTTCGACTGGACTCTGGAAACACCATATATTTT.

The V call is TRBV5-6, the J call TRBJ2-6, with D perhaps matching TRBD1 (6 bases). The CDR3 extends over 15 amino acids. The V gene lost 0 bases and the J gene lost 4 bases, with 8 bases spanning the gap. Germline CDR1 reads SGHDT; CDR2 reads YYEEEE. The CDR3 loop is CASSLGGPGANVLTF. In DNA, the CDR3 is TGTGCCAGCAGCTTGGGGGGGCCCGGGGCCAACGTCCTGACTTTC.

The rearrangement uses TRBV7-7 and TRBJ1-6; D remains ambiguous. V was clipped by 5 bases and J by 3 bases, with 5 bases between them. The CDR3 is 13 residues long. The germline gives CDR1 SSHAT, CDR2 FNYEAQ (reference sequence). CDR3 nucleotides: TGTGCCAGCAGCCCAGACTATAATTCACCCCTCCACTTT. This codes for CASSPDYNSPLHF.

J is TRBJ2-5 and V is TRBV11-2; D is perhaps TRBD2 (5 bases). The CDR3 contains 15 residues. Germline V gene data show CDR1 as SGHAT and CDR2 as FQNNGV. Trimming pared 2 bases from V and 2 bases from J, leaving 12 bases between. CDR3 protein: CASSLMAGVQETQYF. CDR3 nucleotide sequence: TGTGCCAGCAGCTTAATGGCCGGGGTGCAAGAGACCCAGTACTTC.

The V gene is TRBV9, the J gene TRBJ2-5, with D possibly TRBD2 on 5 matching bases. Germline V gene sequence: CDR1 SGDLS, CDR2 YYNGEE. V was cut by 4 bases and J by 2 bases, with 9 bases left in between. CDR3 length equals 13 residues. Written as DNA, the CDR3 is TGTGCCAGCAGCCCGGACTGGCAAGAGACCCAGTACTTC. Amino acid sequence: CASSPDWQETQYF.

V is TRBV11-2 and J is TRBJ1-2, with TRBD1 matching over 7 bases. The V and J ends lost 0 bases and 6 bases, in that order; junction bases with no gene match: 7. CDR1 and CDR2 from the germline V gene are SGHAT and FQNNGV. The CDR3 totals 15 residues. DNA of the CDR3: TGTGCCAGCAGCTTAGAACGACAGGGACGGGATGGCTACACCTTC. Translating it yields CASSLERQGRDGYTF.

Worth noting for this clone: The CDR3 end shows no conserved phenylalanine or tryptophan, and so a read error is likely. The CDR3 DNA is TGTGCCACCAGCTTTAGCTCTGGAAACACCATATATCTT. Amino acid sequence: CATSFSSGNTIYL. The chain uses TRBV15 and TRBJ1-3, with D unresolved. V lost 5 bases and J lost 0, with 5 bases in between. The V gene's germline CDR1 is LNHNV and CDR2 YYDKDF (reference sequence). CDR3 length: 13 amino acids.

V and J are TRBV19 and TRBJ1-4; weak D call: TRBD1 (5 bases). This CDR3 spans 15 amino acids. The germline CDR1 and CDR2 sequences are LNHDA and SQIVND (reference sequence). The V and J ends lost 5 bases and 8 bases respectively, with 18 bases between them. The CDR3 spells CASSSLGRVREKLFF. CDR3 bases: TGTGCCAGTAGTTCCCTCGGCAGGGTACGAGAAAAACTGTTTTTT.

As to this clone: The sample contains more than one DNA sequence encoding this CDR3. For the CDR3, the DNA is TGCGCCAGCAGCCAAGAACCAGGGGGAAATCAGCCCCAGCATTTT. Translated, it gives CASSQEPGGNQPQHF. This sequence joins TRBV4-1 and TRBJ1-5, with 7 nucleotides matching TRBD1. V was pared by 0 bases and J by 4 bases, with 3 bases of the junction left unmatched. This CDR3 spans 15 amino acids. Germline CDR1 reads MGHRA; CDR2 reads YSYEKL.

To note about this clone: The same CDR3 is also encoded by other DNA sequences in this sample. This sequence joins TRBV30 and TRBJ2-4; the D gene is possibly TRBD2 (6 bases). The CDR3 contains 13 residues. Germline-derived CDR1 and CDR2 are GTSNPN and SVGIG (reference sequence). Trimming took off 0 bases at V and 7 bases at J, with 10 bases between the two ends. CDR3 sequence reads: CAWSVRGGNIQYF. CDR3 DNA: TGTGCCTGGAGTGTAAGGGGAGGTAACATTCAGTACTTC.

The gene calls are TRBV7-2 and TRBJ2-7, with TRBD2 identical over 7 bases. The V gene's germline CDR1 is SGHTA and CDR2 FQGNSA. Trimming cost V 5 bases and J 0 bases; bases outside gene matches: 7. The CDR3 runs to 15 residues. Written as DNA, the CDR3 is TGTGCCAGCAGCCACGTGGCGGGGGACTCCTACGAGCAGTACTTC. This encodes CASSHVAGDSYEQYF.

The V and J genes are TRBV27 and TRBJ1-2; 9 bases align to TRBD1. The CDR3 is made up of 14 amino acids. V gave up 6 bases and J gave up 6 bases; unmatched junction bases: 8. Looked up from germline, CDR1 is MNHEY and CDR2 is SMNVEV (reference sequence). CDR3 protein: CASRSRDRDHGYTF. As DNA, the CDR3 is TGTGCCAGCAGATCCCGGGACAGGGATCATGGCTACACCTTC.

The rearrangement uses TRBV5-6 and TRBJ1-6; 8 bases are shared with TRBD1. With V trimmed by 2 bases and J by 4 bases, 2 bases remained unmatched. Looked up from germline, CDR1 is SGHDT and CDR2 is YYEEEE. CDR3 length: 15 residues. The CDR3 region is CASSFRDRYNSPLHF. The CDR3 DNA reads TGTGCCAGCAGCTTTCGGGACAGGTATAATTCACCCCTCCACTTT.

The J gene is TRBJ1-1, the V gene TRBV11-1, with D possibly being TRBD1 (5 bases). V was clipped by 1 base and J by 1 base, with 19 bases between them. The CDR3 is made up of 18 amino acids. Germline lookup yields CDR1 SGHAT and CDR2 FQDESV (reference sequence). The CDR3 loop reads CASSLDSGLWGSNTEAFF. DNA of the CDR3: TGTGCCAGCAGCTTAGATAGCGGGCTCTGGGGGTCGAACACTGAAGCTTTCTTT.

This clone was seen only a few times. This rearrangement joins TRBV7-8 to TRBJ1-3, with 7 bases that match TRBD1. Germline V gene lookup returns CDR1 SGHVS and CDR2 FQNEAQ. The CDR3 consists of 15 residues. The V gene end was trimmed by 3 bases and the J gene end by 4 bases; junction bases not matched to a gene: 6. This CDR3 reads CASSFSRGSGNTIYF. CDR3 bases: TGTGCCAGCAGCTTTAGCAGGGGGTCAGGAAACACCATATATTTT. The whole variable domain, filled in from reference TRBV7-8 and TRBJ1-3, reads GAGVSQSPRYKVAKRGQDVALRCDPISGHVSLFWYQQALGQGPEFLTYFQNEAQLDKSGLPSDRFFAERPEGSVSTLKIQRTQQEDSAVYLCASSFSRGSGNTIYFGEGSWLTVV.